The rows below give T cell receptor beta chains drawn from one sample of a study of control samples from healthy donors and cancer patients. The assay was immunoSEQ multiplex PCR, and TCRdb's table has in-frame clones only and misses some. Seen here are 130,000 or so clones, about 90% observed once, and the top ten hold roughly 2.8%. Sequences were obtained from blood. These receptors were obtained from a man aged 55-75 years in good health. Each CDR3 is given with its conserved first and last residue. A D gene is named only where the DNA matches it firmly. Clone size is given for some rows only: seen once, a few or many times, or a class if the clone is expanded.

D gene: .
J gene: TRBJ1-3
clone size: .
V gene: TRBV5-6
CDR3 DNA: TGTGCCAGCAGCTTGTTGAGCTCTGGAAACACCATATATTTT
CDR3 protein: CASSLLSSGNTIYF

D gene: TRBD2
J gene: TRBJ2-7
clone size: .
V gene: TRBV7-9
CDR3 DNA: TGTGCCAGCAGCTTACGTGGGGGGGACTCCTACGAGCAGTACTTC
CDR3 protein: CASSLRGGDSYEQYF

D gene: .
J gene: TRBJ1-4
clone size: .
V gene: TRBV4-1
CDR3 DNA: TGCGCCAGCAGCCCTATGGGACGAACAACTAATGAAAAACTGTTTTTT
CDR3 protein: CASSPMGRTTNEKLFF

D gene: .
J gene: TRBJ2-7
clone size: .
V gene: TRBV10-1
CDR3 DNA: TGCGCCAGCAGCATGACAGATACCTACGAGCAGTACTTC
CDR3 protein: CASSMTDTYEQYF

D gene: .
J gene: TRBJ2-4
clone size: .
V gene: TRBV12-3/TRBV12-4
CDR3 DNA: TGTGCCAGCGGATCGACCCGAGGCATTCAGTACTTC
CDR3 protein: CASGSTRGIQYF

D gene: .
J gene: TRBJ1-1
clone size: .
V gene: TRBV6-5
CDR3 DNA: TGTGCCAGCAGTTACTCGGGAGCGGGGGCGCAGACTGAAGCTTTCTTT
CDR3 protein: CASSYSGAGAQTEAFF

D gene: .
J gene: TRBJ1-1
clone size: .
V gene: TRBV6-5
CDR3 DNA: TGTGCCAGCAGTTTACAGGGCACTGAAGCTTTCTTT
CDR3 protein: CASSLQGTEAFF

D gene: TRBD1
J gene: TRBJ2-1
clone size: .
V gene: TRBV18
CDR3 DNA: TGTGCCAGCTCACCGACCGGGACAGGGTACAATGAGCAGTTCTTC
CDR3 protein: CASSPTGTGYNEQFF

D gene: .
J gene: TRBJ1-5
clone size: .
V gene: TRBV19
CDR3 DNA: TGTGCCAGTAGGAGGGGAGGCAATCAGCCCCAGCATTTT
CDR3 protein: CASRRGGNQPQHF

D gene: TRBD1
J gene: TRBJ1-2
clone size: .
V gene: TRBV28
CDR3 DNA: TGTGCCAGCAGTGGAACCGGGACAGACTATGGCTACACCTTC
CDR3 protein: CASSGTGTDYGYTF

D gene: .
J gene: TRBJ2-1
clone size: .
V gene: TRBV11-3
CDR3 DNA: TGTGCCAGCAGCTTAGATGGTGGGGGGGCGGATGAGCAGTTCTTC
CDR3 protein: CASSLDGGGADEQFF

D gene: .
J gene: TRBJ1-6
clone size: .
V gene: TRBV19
CDR3 DNA: TGTGCCAGTAGTATAGGGCGTTCACCCCTCCACTTT
CDR3 protein: CASSIGRSPLHF

D gene: .
J gene: TRBJ2-7
clone size: .
V gene: TRBV14
CDR3 DNA: TGTGCCAGCAGCCAAGTTTGGGAAATGCAGTACTTC
CDR3 protein: CASSQVWEMQYF

D gene: TRBD1
J gene: TRBJ2-2
clone size: .
V gene: TRBV28
CDR3 DNA: TGTGCCAGCAGGATCCTCTGGGGTCCAGGGGGCTTCGGGGAGCTGTTTTTT
CDR3 protein: CASRILWGPGGFGELFF

D gene: .
J gene: TRBJ1-2
clone size: .
V gene: TRBV18
CDR3 DNA: TGTGCCAGCTCACAGGAGTTCTATGGCTACACCTTC
CDR3 protein: CASSQEFYGYTF

D gene: .
J gene: TRBJ1-5
clone size: .
V gene: TRBV19
CDR3 DNA: TGTGCCAGTACGAATACAGGGTTACAGCCCCAGCATTTT
CDR3 protein: CASTNTGLQPQHF

D gene: .
J gene: TRBJ1-2
clone size: .
V gene: TRBV10-2
CDR3 DNA: TGCGCCAGCAGTGAGGGAATCTATGGCTACACCTTC
CDR3 protein: CASSEGIYGYTF

D gene: .
J gene: TRBJ1-1
clone size: .
V gene: TRBV18
CDR3 DNA: TGTGCCAGCTCACCACAAGGAATAGGGTTGAACACTGAAGCTTTCTTT
CDR3 protein: CASSPQGIGLNTEAFF

D gene: .
J gene: TRBJ1-3
clone size: .
V gene: TRBV7-9
CDR3 DNA: TGTGCCAGCAGCCCCTATGATTTAAGCTCTGGAAACACCATATATTTT
CDR3 protein: CASSPYDLSSGNTIYF

D gene: .
J gene: TRBJ1-6
clone size: few
V gene: TRBV6-2/TRBV6-3
CDR3 DNA: TGTGCCAGCAGTTACTCACAGCGGGGGAATTCACCCCTCCACTTT
CDR3 protein: CASSYSQRGNSPLHF

D gene: TRBD1
J gene: TRBJ1-2
clone size: .
V gene: TRBV4-2
CDR3 DNA: TGTGCCAGCAGCCAAGATCCGGGGACAGGGGGCGGGAGCTATGGCTACACCTTC
CDR3 protein: CASSQDPGTGGGSYGYTF

D gene: TRBD1
J gene: TRBJ1-2
clone size: .
V gene: TRBV28
CDR3 DNA: TGTGCCAGCAGTCTTGGGACAGCCTCCTATGGCTACACCTTC
CDR3 protein: CASSLGTASYGYTF

D gene: .
J gene: TRBJ2-1
clone size: few
V gene: TRBV19
CDR3 DNA: TGTGCCAGTAGTTCTGGGGTCTCCTACAATGAGCAGTTCTTC
CDR3 protein: CASSSGVSYNEQFF

D gene: .
J gene: TRBJ2-7
clone size: .
V gene: TRBV28
CDR3 DNA: TGTGCCAGCAGTTTTCCGAGTCCCTACGAGCAGTACTTC
CDR3 protein: CASSFPSPYEQYF